In its sample, the clone carrying this T cell receptor (beta chain) was seen a few times. Antigen: not known. The data were obtained in a study of T-cell memory formation after mild COVID-19. Study-wide results and caveats: Later expanders leaned CD4+, whereas clones that contracted between day 15 and 85 were balanced CD4/CD8.

TCRdb re-analysed the 5' RACE reads in MiXCR, keeping a single row per CDR3 protein. The data show about 540,000 distinct CDR3 sequences, roughly 21% seen once. The sequencing input was PBMCs or a T cell subset sorted from them (not recorded which). The sequence was obtained from an adult woman who had mild COVID-19 (a few samples of this study predate the infection). Cell type and time point are not known.

CDR3 in DNA: TGTGCCAGCACTCGGACACCCGATCAGCCCCAGCATTTT. This encodes CASTRTPDQPQHF. The chain links TRBV6-1 to TRBJ1-5, with D tentatively TRBD1 (5 bases). The CDR3 has 13 residues. Looked up from germline, CDR1 is MNHNS and CDR2 is SASEGT. V lost 7 bases and J lost 5, with 12 bases in between.